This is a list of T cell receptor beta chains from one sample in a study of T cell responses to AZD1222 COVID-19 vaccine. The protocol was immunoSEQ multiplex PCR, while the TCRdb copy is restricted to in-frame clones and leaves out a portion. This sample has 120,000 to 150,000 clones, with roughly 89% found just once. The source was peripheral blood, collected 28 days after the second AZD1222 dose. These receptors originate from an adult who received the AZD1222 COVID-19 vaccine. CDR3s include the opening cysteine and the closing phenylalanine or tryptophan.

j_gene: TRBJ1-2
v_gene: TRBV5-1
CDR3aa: CASSLGQTYGYTF

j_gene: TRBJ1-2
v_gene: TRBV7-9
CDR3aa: CASSPQGALPYGYTF

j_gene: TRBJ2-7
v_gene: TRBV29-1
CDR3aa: CSVVGSSYEQYF

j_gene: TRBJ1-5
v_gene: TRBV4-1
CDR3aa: CASSQVALNQPQHF

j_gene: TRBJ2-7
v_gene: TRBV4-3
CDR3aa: CASSQKSGSYEQYF

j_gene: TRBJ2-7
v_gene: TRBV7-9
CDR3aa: CASSGTSGLSYEQYF

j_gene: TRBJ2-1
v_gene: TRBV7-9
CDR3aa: CASSLVSAGALEQFF

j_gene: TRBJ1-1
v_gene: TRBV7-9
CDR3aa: CASRRVRGGDTEAFF

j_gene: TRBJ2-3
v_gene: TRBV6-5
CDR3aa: CASSPGQTSTDTQYF

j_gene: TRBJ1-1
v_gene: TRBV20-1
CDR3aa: CSARVKGEAFF

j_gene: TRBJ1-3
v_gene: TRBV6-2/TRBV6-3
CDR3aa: CASSYDRASSGNTIYF

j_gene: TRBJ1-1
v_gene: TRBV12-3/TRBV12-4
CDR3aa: CASSAGPLEAFF

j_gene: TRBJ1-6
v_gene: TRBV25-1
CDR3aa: CASSPATAEASPLHF

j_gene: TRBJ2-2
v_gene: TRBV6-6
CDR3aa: CASSYATRGATGELFF

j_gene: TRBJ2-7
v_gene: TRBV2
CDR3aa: CASSDPERSSSYEQCF

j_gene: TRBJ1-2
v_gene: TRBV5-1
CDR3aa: CASSLGQGHYGYTF

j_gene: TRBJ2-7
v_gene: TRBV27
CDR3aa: CASSRLADYEQYF

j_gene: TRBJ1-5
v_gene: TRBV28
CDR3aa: CASRARTDQPQHF

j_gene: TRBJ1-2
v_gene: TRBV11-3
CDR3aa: CASSLEGRQGNYGYTF

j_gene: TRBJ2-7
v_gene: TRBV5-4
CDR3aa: CASTGEASYEQYF

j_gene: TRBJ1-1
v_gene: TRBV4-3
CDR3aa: CASSQDFHPGTEAFF

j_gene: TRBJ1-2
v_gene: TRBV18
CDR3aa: CASSPPDRDYYGYTF

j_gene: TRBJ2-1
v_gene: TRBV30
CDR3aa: CAWSFGNEQFF

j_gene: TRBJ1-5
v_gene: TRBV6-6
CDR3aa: CASSRRRTGGKGGQPQHF

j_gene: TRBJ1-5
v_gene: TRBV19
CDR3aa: CASSRLRDLGNQPQHF

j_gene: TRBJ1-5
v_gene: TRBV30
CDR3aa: CAWSVPGDSNQPQHF

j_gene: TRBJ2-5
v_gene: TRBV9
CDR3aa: CASSVGGTSGRAHETQYF

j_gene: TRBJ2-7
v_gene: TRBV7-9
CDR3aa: CASSFRDRGSGEQYF

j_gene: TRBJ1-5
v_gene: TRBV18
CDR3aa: CASSPTGHASNQPQHF

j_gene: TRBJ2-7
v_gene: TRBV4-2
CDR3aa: CASSQETSTTGTQYYEQYF

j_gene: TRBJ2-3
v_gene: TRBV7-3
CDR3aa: CASSFSGTIGDTQYF

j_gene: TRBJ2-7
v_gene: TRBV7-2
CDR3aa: CASSQDFWSSYEQYF

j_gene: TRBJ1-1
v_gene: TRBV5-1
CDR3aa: CASSWTGPNTEAFF

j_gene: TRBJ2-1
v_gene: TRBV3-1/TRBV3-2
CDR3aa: CASELWNEQFF

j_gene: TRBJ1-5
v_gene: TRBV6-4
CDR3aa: CASTSPTGVPNQPQHF

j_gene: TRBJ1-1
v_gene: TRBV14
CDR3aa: CASSPLGQGRSTEAFF

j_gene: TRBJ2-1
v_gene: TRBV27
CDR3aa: CASSTPRNEQFF

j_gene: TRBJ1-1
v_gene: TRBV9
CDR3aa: CASSLTMGINTEAFF

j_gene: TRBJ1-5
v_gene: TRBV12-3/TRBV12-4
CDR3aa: CASSGAPRQPQHF

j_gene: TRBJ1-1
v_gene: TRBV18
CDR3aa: CASSPPLLNTEAFF

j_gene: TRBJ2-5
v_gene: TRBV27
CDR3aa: CASSWGPWGETQYF